The clone carrying this T cell receptor (beta chain) came up once. Original methodology: Amplifying reference gene primers gave estimates of nucleated cell counts. Sequencing used immunoSEQ multiplex PCR; TCRdb keeps in-frame clones, though not all of them. Clonal size and the V and J genes are those of that table, whereas D and trimming came from the DNA. The data show a few hundred thousand clones, with roughly 84% seen just once and 1% held by the top ten. CDR3 length equals 15 residues. Germline V gene lookup returns CDR1 SGHKS and CDR2 YYEKEE (reference sequence). V was cut by 1 base and J by 1 base, with 11 bases left in between. This specimen comes from a study of blood T cell repertoires in COVID-19. Study overall: Material from acute and convalescent COVID-19 was sourced from the United States, Italy and Spain. T cells, B-cell-depleted T cells, or PBMCs provided the cDNA or gDNA that served as material.

The receptor's source is a man aged 50-59 years with active or convalescent COVID-19. What was sequenced was peripheral blood. V and J are TRBV5-5 and TRBJ1-1; D is uncertain. CDR3: CASSLYYRGNTEAFF. CDR3 coding DNA: TGTGCCAGCAGCTTGTACTATCGGGGGAACACTGAAGCTTTCTTT.